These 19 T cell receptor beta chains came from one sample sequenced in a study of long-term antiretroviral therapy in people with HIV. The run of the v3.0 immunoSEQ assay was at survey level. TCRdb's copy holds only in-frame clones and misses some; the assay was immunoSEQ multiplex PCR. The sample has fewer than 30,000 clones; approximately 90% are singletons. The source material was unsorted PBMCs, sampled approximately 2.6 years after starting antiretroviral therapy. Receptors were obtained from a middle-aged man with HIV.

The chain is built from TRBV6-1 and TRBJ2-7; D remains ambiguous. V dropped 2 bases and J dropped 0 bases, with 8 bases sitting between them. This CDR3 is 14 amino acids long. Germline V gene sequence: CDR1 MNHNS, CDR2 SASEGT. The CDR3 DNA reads TGTGCCAGCAGTGAATTGTGGAGCTCCTACGAGCAGTACTTC. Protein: CASSELWSSYEQYF.

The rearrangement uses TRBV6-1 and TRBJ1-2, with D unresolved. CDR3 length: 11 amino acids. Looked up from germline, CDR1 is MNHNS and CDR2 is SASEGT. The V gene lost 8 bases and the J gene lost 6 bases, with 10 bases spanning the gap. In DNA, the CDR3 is TGTGCCAGCGAGTTAGGAGATGGCTACACCTTC. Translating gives CASELGDGYTF.

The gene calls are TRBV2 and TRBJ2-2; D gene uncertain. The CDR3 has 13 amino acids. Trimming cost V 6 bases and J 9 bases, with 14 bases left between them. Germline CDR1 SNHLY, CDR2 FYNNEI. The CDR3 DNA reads TGTGCCAGCAGACCAGAAATCCTCTGGGAGCTGTTTTTT. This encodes CASRPEILWELFF.

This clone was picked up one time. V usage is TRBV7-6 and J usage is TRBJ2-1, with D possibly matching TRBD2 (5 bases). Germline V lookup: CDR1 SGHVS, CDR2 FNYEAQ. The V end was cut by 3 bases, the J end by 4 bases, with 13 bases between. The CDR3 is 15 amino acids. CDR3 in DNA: TGTGCCAGCAGCTTCCCAGCGGACTTTTACAATGAGCAGTTCTTC. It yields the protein CASSFPADFYNEQFF.

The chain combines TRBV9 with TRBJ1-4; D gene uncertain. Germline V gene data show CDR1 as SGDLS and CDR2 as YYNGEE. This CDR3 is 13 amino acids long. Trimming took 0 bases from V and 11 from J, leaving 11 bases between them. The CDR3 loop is CASSVVHPPKLFF. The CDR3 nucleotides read TGTGCCAGCAGCGTAGTTCATCCACCCAAACTGTTTTTT.

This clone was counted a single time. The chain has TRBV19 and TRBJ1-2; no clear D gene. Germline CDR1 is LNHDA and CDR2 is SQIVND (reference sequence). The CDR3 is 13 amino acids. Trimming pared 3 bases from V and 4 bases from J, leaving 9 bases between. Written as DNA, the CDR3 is TGTGCCAGTAGTATCGGGCAGGCCTATGGCTACACCTTC. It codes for CASSIGQAYGYTF.

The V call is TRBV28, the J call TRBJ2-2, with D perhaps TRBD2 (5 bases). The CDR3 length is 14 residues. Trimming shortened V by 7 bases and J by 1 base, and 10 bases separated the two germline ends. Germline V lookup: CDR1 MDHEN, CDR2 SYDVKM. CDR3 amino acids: CASIRDWNTGELFF. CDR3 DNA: TGTGCCAGCATCCGGGATTGGAACACCGGGGAGCTGTTTTTT.

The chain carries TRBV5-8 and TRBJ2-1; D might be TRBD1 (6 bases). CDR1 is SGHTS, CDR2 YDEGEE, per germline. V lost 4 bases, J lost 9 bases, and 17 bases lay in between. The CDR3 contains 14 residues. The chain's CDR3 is CASSRRGSPGEQFF. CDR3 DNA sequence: TGTGCCAGCAGCCGAAGGGGGAGTCCAGGTGAGCAGTTCTTC.

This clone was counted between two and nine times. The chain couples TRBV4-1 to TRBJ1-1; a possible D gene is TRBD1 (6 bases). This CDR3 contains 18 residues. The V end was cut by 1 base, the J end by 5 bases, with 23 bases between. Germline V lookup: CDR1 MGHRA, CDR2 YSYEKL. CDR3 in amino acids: CASSQGLIPRDMGTEAFF. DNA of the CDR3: TGCGCCAGCAGCCAAGGGCTCATCCCAAGGGACATGGGGACTGAAGCTTTCTTT.

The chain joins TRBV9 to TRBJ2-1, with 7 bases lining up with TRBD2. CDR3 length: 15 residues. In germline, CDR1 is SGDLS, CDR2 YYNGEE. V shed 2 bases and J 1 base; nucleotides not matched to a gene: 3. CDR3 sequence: CASSVGSGSYNEQFF. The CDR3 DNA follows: TGTGCCAGCAGCGTCGGTAGCGGGTCCTACAATGAGCAGTTCTTC.

In DNA, the CDR3 is TGTGCCAGCAGCTTAGCGGTTTGGGGGAGCTTTGGCTACACCTTC. This translates into CASSLAVWGSFGYTF. V gene TRBV7-2 combines with J gene TRBJ1-2, with D perhaps matching TRBD1 (5 bases). Looked up from germline, CDR1 is SGHTA and CDR2 is FQGNSA. V lost 0 bases, J lost 7 bases, and 15 bases lay in between. This CDR3 is built from 15 residues. The full variable domain, with the rest looked up from reference TRBV7-2 and TRBJ1-2, is GAGVSQSPSNKVTEKGKDVELRCDPISGHTALYWYRQSLGQGLEFLIYFQGNSAPDKSGLPSDRFSAERTGGSVSTLTIQRTQQEDSAVYLCASSLAVWGSFGYTFGSGTRLTVV.

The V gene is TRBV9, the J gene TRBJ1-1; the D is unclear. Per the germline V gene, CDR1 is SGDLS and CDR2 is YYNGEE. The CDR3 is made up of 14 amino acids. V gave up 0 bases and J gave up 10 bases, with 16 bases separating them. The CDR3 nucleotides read TGTGCCAGCAGCGTAGGGTCTCAGGCATCATCAGCTTTCTTT. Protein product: CASSVGSQASSAFF.

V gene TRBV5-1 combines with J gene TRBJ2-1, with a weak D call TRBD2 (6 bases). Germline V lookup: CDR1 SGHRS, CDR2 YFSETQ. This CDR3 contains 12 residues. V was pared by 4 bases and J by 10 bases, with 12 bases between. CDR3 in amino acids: CASSTGVAEQFF. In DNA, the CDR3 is TGCGCCAGCAGCACGGGAGTGGCGGAGCAGTTCTTC. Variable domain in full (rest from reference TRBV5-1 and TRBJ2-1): KAGVTQTPRYLIKTRGQQVTLSCSPISGHRSVSWYQQTPGQGLQFLFEYFSETQRNKGNFPGRFSGRQFSNSRSEMNVSTLELGDSALYLCASSTGVAEQFFGPGTRLTVL.

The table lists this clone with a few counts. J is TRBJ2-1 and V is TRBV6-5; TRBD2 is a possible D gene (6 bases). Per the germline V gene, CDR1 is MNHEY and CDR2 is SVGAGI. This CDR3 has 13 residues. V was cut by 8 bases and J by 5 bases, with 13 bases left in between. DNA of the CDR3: TGTGCCAGCGCGGAGGGCCTCGACAATGAGCAGTTCTTC. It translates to CASAEGLDNEQFF.

CDR3: CASSLGTDRYGYTF. The CDR3 DNA sequence: TGTGCCAGCAGCTTGGGGACAGACAGATATGGCTACACCTTC. The V and J genes are TRBV7-2 and TRBJ1-2, with TRBD1 matching over 7 bases. V was clipped by 3 bases and J by 5 bases; unmatched bases: 6. The length of the CDR3 is 14 residues. The germline gives CDR1 SGHTA, CDR2 FQGNSA. The full variable domain, its missing parts supplied by reference TRBV7-2 and TRBJ1-2, is GAGVSQSPSNKVTEKGKDVELRCDPISGHTALYWYRQSLGQGLEFLIYFQGNSAPDKSGLPSDRFSAERTGGSVSTLTIQRTQQEDSAVYLCASSLGTDRYGYTFGSGTRLTVV.

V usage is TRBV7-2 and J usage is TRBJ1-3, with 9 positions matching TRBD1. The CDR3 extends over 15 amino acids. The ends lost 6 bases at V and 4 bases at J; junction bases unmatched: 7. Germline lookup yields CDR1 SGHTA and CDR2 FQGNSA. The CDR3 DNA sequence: TGTGCCAGCAGTTCAACAGGGGGCTTAGGAAACACCATATATTTT. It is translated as CASSSTGGLGNTIYF.

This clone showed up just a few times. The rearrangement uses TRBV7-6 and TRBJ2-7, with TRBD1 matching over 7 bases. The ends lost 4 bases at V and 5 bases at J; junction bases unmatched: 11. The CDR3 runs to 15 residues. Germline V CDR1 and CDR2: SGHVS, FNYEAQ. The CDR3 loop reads CASSSTPMTGHEQYF. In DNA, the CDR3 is TGTGCCAGCAGCTCCACACCGATGACAGGGCACGAGCAGTACTTC.

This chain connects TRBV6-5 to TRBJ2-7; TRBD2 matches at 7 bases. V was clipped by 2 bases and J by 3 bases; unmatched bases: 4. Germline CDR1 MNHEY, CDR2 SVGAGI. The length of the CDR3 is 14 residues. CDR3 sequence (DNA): TGTGCCAGCAGTTACGCTCCTAGCGGCTACGAGCAGTACTTC. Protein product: CASSYAPSGYEQYF.

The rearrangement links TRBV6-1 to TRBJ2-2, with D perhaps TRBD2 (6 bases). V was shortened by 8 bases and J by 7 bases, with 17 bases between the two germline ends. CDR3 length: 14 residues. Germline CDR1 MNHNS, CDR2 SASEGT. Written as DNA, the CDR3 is TGTGCCAGCGGTGGAGGGGTATCGAGCGGGGAGCTGTTTTTT. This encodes CASGGGVSSGELFF.